This TCR beta chain was identified in a study of cytomegalovirus exposure and HLA in healthy donors. This CDR3 region has 13 residues. The V gene lost 2 bases and the J gene lost 9 bases, with 10 bases spanning the gap. The germline CDR1 and CDR2 sequences are SNHLY and FYNNEI. 60 Vbeta and 13 Jbeta primers were used in PCR. Repertoires were generated with immunoSEQ multiplex PCR, while TCRdb's copy carries only in-frame clones and drops some. The table lists about 210,000 clones, approximately 81% of them singletons, with 0.2% to 0.25% in the top ten. The chain is built from TRBV2 and TRBJ2-2, with D unresolved. The sequencing sample was made of PBMCs. This receptor was taken from a girl aged 2-10 years in good health and CMV-seronegative. CDR3 region: CASSERPERELFF. DNA of the CDR3: TGTGCCAGCAGTGAAAGACCGGAGAGGGAGCTGTTTTTT.